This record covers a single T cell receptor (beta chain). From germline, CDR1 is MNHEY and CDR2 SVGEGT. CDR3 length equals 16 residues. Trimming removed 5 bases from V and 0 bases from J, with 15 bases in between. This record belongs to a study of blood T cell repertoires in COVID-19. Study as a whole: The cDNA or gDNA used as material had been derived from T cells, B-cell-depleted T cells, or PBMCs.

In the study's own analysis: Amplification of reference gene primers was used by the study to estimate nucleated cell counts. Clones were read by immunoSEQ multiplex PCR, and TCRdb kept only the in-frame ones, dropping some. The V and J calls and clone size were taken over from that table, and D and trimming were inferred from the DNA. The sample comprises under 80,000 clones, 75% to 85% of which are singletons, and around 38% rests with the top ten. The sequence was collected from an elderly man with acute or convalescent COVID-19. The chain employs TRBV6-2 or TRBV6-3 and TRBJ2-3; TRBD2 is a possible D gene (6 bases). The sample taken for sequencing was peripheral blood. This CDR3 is CASSHPEGVSTDTQYF. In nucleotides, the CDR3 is TGTGCCAGCAGTCACCCGGAGGGTGTGAGCACAGATACGCAGTATTTT.